This T cell receptor beta chain stems from a study of human T cells and chemical hapten exposure. Time point here: patch test 3, about 24 weeks after DPC sensitization. Specified treatment: therapeutic diphenylcyclopropenone sensitization with weekly scalp DPC. Unseparated into fractions, whole blood served as the source from which total RNA was extracted. TCRdb independently ran MiXCR on the RACE reads; one entry per CDR3 protein. The sample contains 190,000 or so distinct CDR3 sequences, 24% of which appear only once. Germline assignment: CDR1 MDHEN and CDR2 SYDVKM. Trimming at V came to 6 bases and at J to 0 bases, leaving 11 bases not matched to a gene. This CDR3 has 18 residues.

The chain links TRBV28 to TRBJ2-3; 11 bases match TRBD2. Sample: whole blood, taken in connection with sensitization to the hapten diphenylcyclopropenone (DPC). The receptor comes from a woman in her 40s with alopecia areata. Some clones in this sample may be carry-over from other donors' samples. CDR3 sequence (DNA): TGTGCCAGCAGGGGGGTTAGCGGGAGGGCCCCCAGCACAGATACGCAGTATTTT. As protein: CASRGVSGRAPSTDTQYF.